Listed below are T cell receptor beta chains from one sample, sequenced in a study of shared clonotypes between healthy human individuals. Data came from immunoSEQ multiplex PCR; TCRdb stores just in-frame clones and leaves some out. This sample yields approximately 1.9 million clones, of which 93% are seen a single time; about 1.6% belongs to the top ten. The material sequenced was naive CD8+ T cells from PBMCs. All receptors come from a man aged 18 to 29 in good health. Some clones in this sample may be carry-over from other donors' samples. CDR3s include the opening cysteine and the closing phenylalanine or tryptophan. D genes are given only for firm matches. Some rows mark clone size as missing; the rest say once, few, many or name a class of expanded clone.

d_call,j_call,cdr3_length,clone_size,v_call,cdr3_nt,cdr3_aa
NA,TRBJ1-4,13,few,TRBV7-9,TGTGCCTACATTGGGGGCCTTGATGAAAAACTGTTTTTT,CAYIGGLDEKLFF
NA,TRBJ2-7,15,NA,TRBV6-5,TGTGCCAGCAGTTACTCGAAGAAACAGGGCCACGAGCAGTACTTC,CASSYSKKQGHEQYF
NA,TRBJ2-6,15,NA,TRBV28,TGTGCCAGCAGTCCCCCCGGCTCTGGGGCCAACGTCCTGACTTTC,CASSPPGSGANVLTF
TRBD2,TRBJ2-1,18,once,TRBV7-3,TGTGCCAGCAGCCCCAGGACTAGCGGGAGGACCCTTTCCCATGAGCAGTTCTTC,CASSPRTSGRTLSHEQFF
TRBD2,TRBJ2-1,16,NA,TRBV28,TGTGCCAGCAGTTACACACTCACACTAGCGGGATTCGGGCAGTTCTTC,CASSYTLTLAGFGQFF
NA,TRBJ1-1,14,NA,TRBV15,TGTGCCACCAGCGAAGTAGAGGGGTTGGTTGAAGCTTTCTTT,CATSEVEGLVEAFF
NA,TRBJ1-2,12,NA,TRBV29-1,TGCAGCGCCGCTTCGGGAGCTGCTGGCTACACCTTC,CSAASGAAGYTF
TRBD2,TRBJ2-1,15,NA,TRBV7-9,TGTGCCAGCAGCTTAGGTCTAGCGGGAGTCAATGAGCAGTTCTTC,CASSLGLAGVNEQFF
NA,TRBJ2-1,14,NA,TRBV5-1,TGCGCCAGCAGCAGGGGCGGGGTGTACAATGAGCAGTTCTTC,CASSRGGVYNEQFF
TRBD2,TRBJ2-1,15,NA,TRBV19,TGTGCCAGTGGGCCCGGGACTACCTCCTACAATGAGCAGTTCTTC,CASGPGTTSYNEQFF
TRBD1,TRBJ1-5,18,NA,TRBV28,TGTGCCAGCAGTGCTAGAAGGGGGACGGGACAGGGCCATCAGCCCCAGCATTTT,CASSARRGTGQGHQPQHF
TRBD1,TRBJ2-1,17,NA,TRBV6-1,TGTGCCAGCAGTGAAGCGACAGGGATTAACTCCTACAATGAGCAGTTCTTC,CASSEATGINSYNEQFF
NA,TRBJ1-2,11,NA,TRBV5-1,TGCGCCAGCAGGCAGGAGGGTGGCTACACCTTC,CASRQEGGYTF
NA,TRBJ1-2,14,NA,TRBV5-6,TGTGCCAGCAGCCTAACGGGACCTCAGTATGGCTACACCTTC,CASSLTGPQYGYTF
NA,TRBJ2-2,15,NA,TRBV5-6,TGTGCCAGCAGCTGGTTGAGGTCGGGGACCGGGGAGCTGTTTTTT,CASSWLRSGTGELFF
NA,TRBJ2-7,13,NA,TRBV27,TGTGCCAGCAGTTTACGAGGTACCTACGAGCAGTACTTC,CASSLRGTYEQYF
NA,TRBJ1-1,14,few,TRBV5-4,TGTGCCAGCAGCTCCCTGGACAGACGGACTGAAGCTTTCTTT,CASSSLDRRTEAFF
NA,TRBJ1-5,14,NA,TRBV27,TGTGCCAGCAGTTTGGTGGGGGGGACTCAGCCCCAGCATTTT,CASSLVGGTQPQHF
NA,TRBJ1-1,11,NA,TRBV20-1,TGCAGTGCTACAGTGAACACTGAAGCTTTCTTT,CSATVNTEAFF
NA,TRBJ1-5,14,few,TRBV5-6,TGTGCCAGCAGCTCAGGGACGGGGAGATTGCCCCAGCATTTT,CASSSGTGRLPQHF
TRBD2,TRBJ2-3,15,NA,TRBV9,TGTGCCAGCAGTGCGCTAGCGGCAAAGACAGATACGCAGTATTTT,CASSALAAKTDTQYF
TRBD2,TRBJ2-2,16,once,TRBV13,TGTGCCAGCAGCTCCCTAGAAGGGAGGGCCACCGGGGAGCTGTTTTTT,CASSSLEGRATGELFF
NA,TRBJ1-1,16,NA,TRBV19,TGTGCCAGTAGTATAATGAGGGAAGGGGATGACACTGAAGCTTTCTTT,CASSIMREGDDTEAFF
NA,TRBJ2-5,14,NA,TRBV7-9,TGTGCCAGCAGCTTAGGCGGCGCCGGGGAGACCCAGTACTTC,CASSLGGAGETQYF
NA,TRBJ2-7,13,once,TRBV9,TGTGCCAGCAGCACCGGACACTCCTACGAGCAGTACTTC,CASSTGHSYEQYF
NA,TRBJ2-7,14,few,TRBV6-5,TGTGCCAGCAGTTACTCACCAGTGGGCTACGAGCAGTACTTC,CASSYSPVGYEQYF
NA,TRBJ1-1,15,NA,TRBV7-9,TGTGCCAGCAGTCGAGACACAAGGGGGGTTATTGAAGCTTTCTTT,CASSRDTRGVIEAFF
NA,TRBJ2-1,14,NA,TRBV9,TGTGCCAGCAGCGTAGAGGGTAGCCGAAATGAGCAGTTCTTC,CASSVEGSRNEQFF
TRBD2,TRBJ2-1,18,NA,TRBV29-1,TGCAGCGTTGAAATGTCGACCGGGACTAGGGGCTCCTACAATGAGCAGTTCTTC,CSVEMSTGTRGSYNEQFF
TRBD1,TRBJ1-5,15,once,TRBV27,TGTGCCAGCAGTGTGGGGACAGGGGGCCATCAGCCCCAGCATTTT,CASSVGTGGHQPQHF
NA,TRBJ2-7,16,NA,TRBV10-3,TGTGCCATCAGTGAGTTAGCTAGCGTAAGCTCCTACGAGCAGTACTTC,CAISELASVSSYEQYF
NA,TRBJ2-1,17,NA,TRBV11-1,TGTGCCAGCAGATCGGGCGGGTGGAGAGAAAACTACAATGAGCAGTTCTTC,CASRSGGWRENYNEQFF
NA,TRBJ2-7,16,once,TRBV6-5,TGTGCCAGCAGTTACTCGACAGGCCAACTCCCCTACGAGCAGTACTTC,CASSYSTGQLPYEQYF
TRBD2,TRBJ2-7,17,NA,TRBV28,TGTGCCAGCAGTCCAGCCTTAGCGGGACCTCCACCTTACGAGCAGTACTTC,CASSPALAGPPPYEQYF
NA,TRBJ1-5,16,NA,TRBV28,TGTGCCAGCAGTTTTATCGGTGGGCAAACCAATCAGCCCCAGCATTTT,CASSFIGGQTNQPQHF
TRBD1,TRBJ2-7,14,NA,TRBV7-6,TGTGCCAGCAGCTTCAGACAGGGTGTGTACGAGCAGTACTTC,CASSFRQGVYEQYF
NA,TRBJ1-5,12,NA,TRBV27,TGTGCCAGCAGTGAAATTTTCGGGCCCCAGCATTTT,CASSEIFGPQHF
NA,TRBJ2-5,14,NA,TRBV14,TGTGCCAGCAGCCGACTCCAGGGCAGGGAGACCCAGTACTTC,CASSRLQGRETQYF
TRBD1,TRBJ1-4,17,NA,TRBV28,TGTGCCAGCAGTTTTCGTAGGGGGCGGAATACTAATGAAAAACTGTTTTTT,CASSFRRGRNTNEKLFF
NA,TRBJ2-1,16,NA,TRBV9,TGTGCCAGCAGCGTAGGTGGCTCTGGATCCTACAATGAGCAGTTCTTC,CASSVGGSGSYNEQFF
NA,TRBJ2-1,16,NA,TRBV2,TGTGCCAGCAGCCAGCCCAGGGGCCCCTCCTACAATGAGCAGTTCTTC,CASSQPRGPSYNEQFF
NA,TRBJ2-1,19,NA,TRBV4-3,TGCGCCAGCAGCCAAGTGTACGTTGGGGGGATGATAATTTACAATGAGCAGTTCTTC,CASSQVYVGGMIIYNEQFF
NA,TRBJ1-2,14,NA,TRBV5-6,TGTGCCAGCAGCTTGGGAGTAGGGCACTATGGCTACACCTTC,CASSLGVGHYGYTF
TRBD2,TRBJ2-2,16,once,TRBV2,TGTGCCAGCAGTGACGGACTAGCGGGAGTCACCGGGGAGCTGTTTTTT,CASSDGLAGVTGELFF
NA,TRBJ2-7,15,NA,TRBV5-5,TGTGCCAGCAGCTGGGGCGGAATAGGACGGAGGGAGCAGTACTTC,CASSWGGIGRREQYF
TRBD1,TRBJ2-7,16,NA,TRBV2,TGTGCCAGCAGCCCGACCGGGACAGTGAGACCCTACGAGCAGTACTTC,CASSPTGTVRPYEQYF
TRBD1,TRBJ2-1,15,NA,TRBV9,TGTGCCAGCAGCGTGGGACAGGGTAATTACAATGAGCAGTTCTTC,CASSVGQGNYNEQFF
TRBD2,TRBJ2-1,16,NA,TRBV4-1,TGCGCCAGCAGCCAAGCAGCGGGAGGGCTCGGGAATGAGCAGTTCTTC,CASSQAAGGLGNEQFF